This entry lists 10 T cell receptor beta chains sequenced from one sample in a study of Ad26.COV2.S vaccination and SARS-CoV-2 variants (dated by TCRdb to the early 2020s). Read against the paper, the sample's treatment or condition label means: some 20 received Ad26.COV2.S at low or high dose, single or two shots; about five received placebo; per-sample allocation not given. Repertoires of vaccine and placebo recipients were sequenced from samples taken on day 63 after the first injection. Libraries were constructed by the immunoSEQ multiplex PCR assay. The clones in this table, taken by TCRdb from immuneACCESS, are in-frame only. Not every clone is retained; where verified, under half of the shortfall comes from an unresolved V gene, and the cause of the rest is unknown. A total of some 390,000 clones appear in this sample, approximately 90% of them only once. 1.5% to 2% of the sample is held by the ten biggest clonotypes.

The specimen comprised peripheral blood, sampled in a trial of Ad26.COV2.S vaccine versus placebo. These receptors were obtained from a person between 18 and 60 years old who received the Ad26.COV2.S COVID-19 vaccine or a placebo.

The chain links TRBV5-4 to TRBJ1-4; D may be TRBD1 (5 bases). Germline V gene lookup returns CDR1 SGHNT and CDR2 YYREEE (reference sequence). Between the trimmed V and J ends, which lost 4 bases and 7 bases, there was a span of 14 bases. This CDR3 spans 14 amino acids. The CDR3 spells CASSPQGGSEKLFF. Here the CDR3 DNA reads TGTGCCAGCAGCCCTCAGGGAGGAAGTGAAAAACTGTTTTTT.

V usage is TRBV30 and J usage is TRBJ2-7; perhaps TRBD2 as D (6 bases). The V gene's germline CDR1 is GTSNPN and CDR2 SVGIG (reference sequence). V gave up 3 bases and J gave up 0 bases, with 12 bases separating them. The CDR3 contains 14 residues. Written as DNA, the CDR3 is TGTGCCTGGAGGAAAAGCGGGTCCTCCTACGAGCAGTACTTC. The encoded protein is CAWRKSGSSYEQYF.

This rearrangement joins TRBV28 to TRBJ2-5; TRBD1 might be the D (5 bases). The length of the CDR3 is 17 residues. V was pared by 6 bases and J by 2 bases, with 22 bases between. In germline, CDR1 is MDHEN, CDR2 SYDVKM. CDR3 coding DNA: TGTGCCAGCAGGACGCAGGGCTTGGTGGCCACGCAAGAGACCCAGTACTTC. Protein: CASRTQGLVATQETQYF.

This rearrangement joins TRBV5-1 to TRBJ2-7; no reliable D call. Between the trimmed V and J ends, which lost 0 bases and 3 bases, there was a span of 10 bases. The CDR3 loop spans 14 amino acids. Germline CDR1 is SGHRS and CDR2 is YFSETQ. The CDR3 reads CASSLAGQIYEQYF. CDR3 bases: TGCGCCAGCAGCTTGGCCGGGCAGATCTACGAGCAGTACTTC.

The chain uses TRBV5-1 and TRBJ1-4; 9 bases fit TRBD1. After removal of 0 bases from V and 7 bases from J, the junction contained 7 bases not matched to a gene. Per the germline V gene, CDR1 is SGHRS and CDR2 is YFSETQ. The CDR3 consists of 16 residues. Here the CDR3 reads CASSLEGQGRGEKLFF. The CDR3 nucleotides are TGCGCCAGCAGCTTGGAGGGACAGGGAAGGGGTGAAAAACTGTTTTTT.

This chain uses TRBV5-1 with TRBJ1-2, with unresolved D. V lost 0 bases to trimming and J lost 2 bases, with 14 bases between them. The CDR3 runs 16 residues. CDR1 and CDR2 from the germline V gene are SGHRS and YFSETQ. The CDR3 coding sequence is TGCGCCAGCAGCTTGGAAGTTGGGAGGAGGAACTATGGCTACACCTTC. Translated, it gives CASSLEVGRRNYGYTF. Full variable domain (missing parts from reference TRBV5-1 and TRBJ1-2): KAGVTQTPRYLIKTRGQQVTLSCSPISGHRSVSWYQQTPGQGLQFLFEYFSETQRNKGNFPGRFSGRQFSNSRSEMNVSTLELGDSALYLCASSLEVGRRNYGYTFGSGTRLTVV.

CDR3: CASSDPKQGYEQYF. In DNA, the CDR3 is TGTGCCAGCAGCGACCCAAAGCAGGGTTACGAGCAGTACTTC. The gene calls are TRBV5-5 and TRBJ2-7, with D tentatively TRBD1 (5 bases). Germline lookup yields CDR1 SGHKS and CDR2 YYEKEE (reference sequence). Deletions cut 4 bases from V and 4 bases from J, with 15 bases between. The CDR3 consists of 14 residues. Variable domain in full (rest from reference TRBV5-5 and TRBJ2-7): DAGVTQSPTHLIKTRGQQVTLRCSPISGHKSVSWYQQVLGQGPQFIFQYYEKEERGRGNFPDRFSARQFPNYSSELNVNALLLGDSALYLCASSDPKQGYEQYFGPGTRLTVT.

This clone has just one count. The rearrangement links TRBV27 to TRBJ2-7, with a possible D match to TRBD2 (5 bases). Trimming stripped 5 bases from V and 7 bases from J, with 15 bases between. CDR3 length: 13 amino acids. CDR1 and CDR2 (germline): MNHEY, SMNVEV (reference sequence). The CDR3 nucleotides are TGTGCCAGCAGTCAGGACTGGCTGCGGGAGCAGTACTTC. Translated, it gives CASSQDWLREQYF.

This chain links TRBV21-1 with TRBJ1-2. TRBV21-1 is annotated as a pseudogene. The CDR3 has 14 amino acids. Here the CDR3 reads CASTPGSTNYGYTF. CDR3 DNA sequence: TGTGCCAGCACCCCTGGGTCCACCAACTATGGCTACACCTTC.

The chain couples TRBV9 to TRBJ2-7; maybe TRBD2 (6 bases). The CDR3 extends over 15 amino acids. Germline CDR1 is SGDLS and CDR2 is YYNGEE. V lost 4 bases, J lost 3 bases, and 17 bases lay in between. The CDR3 protein is CASSQSPGLIYEQYF. CDR3 coding DNA: TGTGCCAGCAGCCAGAGCCCGGGACTGATCTACGAGCAGTACTTC.